Shown below are 16 T cell receptor beta chains from a single sample sequenced in a study of T cell repertoires in cytomegalovirus infection. TCRdb independently ran MiXCR on the reads; one entry per CDR3 protein. The data show 290,000 or so distinct CDR3 sequences, 9.6% seen once. The sequencing sample was made of PBMCs. The receptors shown here come from a human donor in good health (CMV status not recorded). Some clones in this sample may be carry-over from other donors' samples.

This clonotype was found many times. CDR3 bases: TGCAGCGTGGCGGGACAGACCACAGATACGCAGTATTTT. Translated, it gives CSVAGQTTDTQYF. The J gene is TRBJ2-3, the V gene TRBV29-1; D is perhaps TRBD1 (7 bases). CDR1 is SQVTM, CDR2 ANQGSEA, per germline. V lost 6 bases to trimming and J lost 2 bases, with 12 bases between them. The CDR3 extends over 13 amino acids.

This clonotype came up a few times. This chain links TRBV12-3 or TRBV12-4 with TRBJ2-3, with D possibly TRBD2 on 7 matching bases. The germline V and J ends were trimmed by 7 bases and 2 bases, with 16 bases remaining between them. This CDR3 is built from 15 residues. CDR3 region: CASTDGGPYTDTQYF. The CDR3 DNA sequence: TGTGCCAGCACCGACGGGGGGCCCTACACAGATACGCAGTATTTT.

In this sample, this clonotype turned up a few times. The chain joins TRBV28 to TRBJ2-7; D is perhaps TRBD1 or TRBD2 (6 bases each). V was shortened by 7 bases and J by 2 bases, with 15 bases between the two germline ends. The CDR3 is 14 amino acids. Germline V CDR1 and CDR2: MDHEN, SYDVKM. The CDR3 coding sequence is TGTGCCAGCACCGCGGGGACAAAAACCTACGAGCAGTACGTC. This sequence encodes CASTAGTKTYEQYV.

This clonotype came up many times. The V and J genes are TRBV20-1 and TRBJ2-5; D unclear. This CDR3 contains 14 residues. Germline V gene lookup returns CDR1 DFQATT and CDR2 SNEGSKA (reference sequence). Trimming took off 1 base at V and 1 base at J, with 10 bases between the two ends. The CDR3 here is CSARGRESQETQYF. The CDR3 nucleotides read TGCAGTGCTAGAGGCCGCGAAAGCCAAGAGACCCAGTACTTC.

The chain combines TRBV29-1 with TRBJ2-1; the D call may be TRBD1 or TRBD2 (6 bases each). CDR1 SQVTM and CDR2 ANQGSEA come from the germline V gene. CDR3 size: 13 residues. Trimming took off 4 bases at V and 7 bases at J, with 14 bases between the two ends. CDR3 in amino acids: CSVAGGGGNEQFF. The CDR3 nucleotides are TGCAGCGTTGCCGGCGGAGGGGGGAATGAGCAGTTCTTC.

This chain connects TRBV7-2 to TRBJ2-2, with D perhaps matching TRBD2 (6 bases). The V and J ends lost 5 bases and 1 base respectively, with 11 bases between them. Germline values: CDR1 SGHTA, CDR2 FQGNSA. The CDR3 length is 15 residues. In nucleotides, the CDR3 is TGTGCCAGCAGCCCCTTAGCGGTGAACACCGGGGAGCTGTTTTTT. It yields the protein CASSPLAVNTGELFF.

On this clonotype: A much larger clone differs by one base, so this may be a read error. Without the conserved terminal phenylalanine or tryptophan, this CDR3 likely stems from a read error. The chain carries TRBV6-2 or TRBV6-3 and TRBJ2-1; TRBD2 agrees at 10 bases. CDR1 is MNHEY, CDR2 SVGEGT, per germline. The V segment lost 4 bases and the J segment 8 bases; nucleotides outside the gene matches: 11. There are 16 residues in the CDR3. CDR3 sequence: CASSWASGGSWHEQFL. For the CDR3, the DNA is TGTGCCAGCAGTTGGGCTAGCGGGGGCTCTTGGCATGAGCAGTTCCTC.

This clonotype was seen at least ten times. This sequence joins TRBV6-2 or TRBV6-3 and TRBJ2-7; D ambiguous. Deletions cut 0 bases from V and 2 bases from J, with 8 bases between. The CDR3 has 14 amino acids. CDR1 and CDR2 (germline): MNHEY, SVGEGT. CDR3: CASSYSSGPYEQYV. Here the CDR3 DNA reads TGTGCCAGCAGTTACTCTTCCGGACCCTACGAGCAGTACGTC.

This clonotype has just a few counts. The junction differs from germline at one of its ends, possibly a read error. This chain links TRBV20-1 with TRBJ2-3; 7 bases map to TRBD2. CDR1 is DFQATT, CDR2 SNEGSKA, per germline (reference sequence). The CDR3 sequence is 14 residues long. The CDR3 region is CSARGAGSTDTQYF. CDR3 DNA: TGCAGTGCAAGAGGAGCGGGGAGCACAGATACGCAGTATTTT.

This clonotype was recorded at least ten times. DNA for the CDR3: TGCAGTGCGCCTAGTCCCGGGGAGCTGTTTTTT. The encoded protein is CSAPSPGELFF. This rearrangement joins TRBV20-1 to TRBJ2-2; D gene uncertain. This CDR3 is built from 11 residues. V lost 6 bases and J lost 6, with 8 bases in between. In germline, CDR1 is DFQATT, CDR2 SNEGSKA (reference sequence).

This clonotype has ten or more counts. V gene TRBV7-2 combines with J gene TRBJ2-4, with D uncertain. V was cut by 5 bases and J by 2 bases, with 4 bases left in between. CDR1 SGHTA and CDR2 FQGNSA come from the germline V gene. The CDR3 totals 12 residues. The CDR3 reads CASSPTKNIQYF. CDR3 sequence (DNA): TGTGCCAGCAGCCCAACCAAAAACATTCAGTACTTC.

The chain joins TRBV2 to TRBJ1-2, with TRBD1 matching over 7 bases. J was trimmed by 13 bases and V by 4 bases; bases with no gene match: 15. This CDR3 region has 14 residues. Germline loops: CDR1 SNHLY, CDR2 FYNNEI. DNA of the CDR3: TGTGCCAGCAGTGTTGGGCAGGGGGAGGGTGAAAGCACCTTC. This sequence encodes CASSVGQGEGESTF.

At least ten counts were recorded for this clonotype. The chain employs TRBV7-2 and TRBJ2-5; D ambiguous. The length of the CDR3 is 13 residues. Germline V gene sequence: CDR1 SGHTA, CDR2 FQGNSA. V shed 1 base and J shed 5 bases, with 8 bases lying between them. CDR3 protein: CASSLGLVETQYF. The DNA of the CDR3 is TGTGCCAGCAGCTTAGGCCTTGTGGAGACCCAGTACTTC.

In this sample, this clonotype turned up a few times. The chain carries TRBV6-2 or TRBV6-3 and TRBJ2-4; D remains ambiguous. CDR1 and CDR2 (germline): MNHEY, SVGEGT. The CDR3 loop spans 17 amino acids. V dropped 6 bases and J dropped 2 bases, with 20 bases sitting between them. The DNA for the CDR3 is TGTGCCAGCAGGGCCATTAACACCGAATTACCCAAAAACATTCAGTACTTC. Residues: CASRAINTELPKNIQYF.

This chain links TRBV5-1 with TRBJ2-7; D is possibly TRBD1 or TRBD2 (6 bases each). Per germline, CDR1 SGHRS and CDR2 YFSETQ. The CDR3 is 14 amino acids. V dropped 2 bases and J dropped 3 bases, with 12 bases sitting between them. The DNA for the CDR3 is TGCGCCAGCAGCTTAGGAGGGGGAGACTACGAGCAGTACTTC. It is translated as CASSLGGGDYEQYF.

This clonotype was seen ten or more times. The gene calls are TRBV7-9 and TRBJ2-7, with D possibly TRBD1 on 5 matching bases. The V end lost 3 bases, the J end lost 3 bases, and 21 bases lay between the germline ends. Germline assignment: CDR1 SEHNR and CDR2 FQNEAQ (reference sequence). This CDR3 contains 17 residues. The CDR3 nucleotides are TGTGCCAGCAGCTTCGCCAGAGACAGCCCGGATCTCTACGAGCAGTACTTC. This translates into CASSFARDSPDLYEQYF. Filled out from reference TRBV7-9 and TRBJ2-7, the complete variable domain reads DTGVSQNPRHKITKRGQNVTFRCDPISEHNRLYWYRQTLGQGPEFLTYFQNEAQLEKSRLLSDRFSAERPKGSFSTLEIQRTEQGDSAMYLCASSFARDSPDLYEQYFGPGTRLTVT.